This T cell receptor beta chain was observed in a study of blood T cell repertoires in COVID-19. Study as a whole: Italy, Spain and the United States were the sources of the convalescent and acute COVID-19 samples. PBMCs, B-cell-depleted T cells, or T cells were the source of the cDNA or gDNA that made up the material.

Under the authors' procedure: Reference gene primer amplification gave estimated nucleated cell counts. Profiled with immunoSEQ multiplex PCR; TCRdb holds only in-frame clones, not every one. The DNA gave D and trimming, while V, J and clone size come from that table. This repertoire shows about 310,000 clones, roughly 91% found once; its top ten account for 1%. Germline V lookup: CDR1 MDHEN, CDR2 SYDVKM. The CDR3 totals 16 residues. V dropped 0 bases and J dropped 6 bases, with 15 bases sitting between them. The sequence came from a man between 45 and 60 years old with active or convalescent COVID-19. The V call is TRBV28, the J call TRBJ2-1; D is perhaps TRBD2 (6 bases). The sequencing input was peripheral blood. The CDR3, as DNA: TGTGCCAGCAGTTTATGGCCTAGCGAGATTAGCAATGAGCAGTTCTTC. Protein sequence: CASSLWPSEISNEQFF.